This T cell receptor beta chain was recorded in a study of cytomegalovirus exposure and HLA in healthy donors. Findings of the study overall: TRBV6-2, TRBV6-3 and other indistinguishable V segments were excluded.

It was healthy bone marrow donors who served as donors. The CDR3 is 13 residues long. V was clipped by 4 bases and J by 4 bases; unmatched bases: 3. Germline V gene data show CDR1 as MNHEY and CDR2 as SVGAGI. A remark on this clone: Its antigen is as yet unknown.

The PCR made use of 60 Vbeta and 13 Jbeta primers. Sequencing used immunoSEQ multiplex PCR; TCRdb keeps in-frame clones, though not all of them. The sample records over 200,000 clones, more than 75% being singletons. The V gene is TRBV6-5, the J gene TRBJ1-2, with TRBD1 matching over 7 bases. This TCR was sampled from a human donor in good health. The sample taken for sequencing was PBMCs. The CDR3 sequence is CASSSSGGYGYTF. As DNA, the CDR3 is TGTGCCAGCAGTTCGTCAGGGGGCTATGGCTACACCTTC.